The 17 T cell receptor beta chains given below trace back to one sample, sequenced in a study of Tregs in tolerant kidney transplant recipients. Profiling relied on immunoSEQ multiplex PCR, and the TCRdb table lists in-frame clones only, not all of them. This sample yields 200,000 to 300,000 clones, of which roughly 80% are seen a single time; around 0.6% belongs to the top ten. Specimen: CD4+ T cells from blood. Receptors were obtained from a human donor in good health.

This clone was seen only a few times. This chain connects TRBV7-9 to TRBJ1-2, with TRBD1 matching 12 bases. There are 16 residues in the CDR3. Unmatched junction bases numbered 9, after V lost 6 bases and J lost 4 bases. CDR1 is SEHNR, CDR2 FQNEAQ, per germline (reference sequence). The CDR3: CASRHAGTGGRYGYTF. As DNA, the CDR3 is TGTGCCAGCAGGCACGCCGGGACAGGGGGCCGCTATGGCTACACCTTC.

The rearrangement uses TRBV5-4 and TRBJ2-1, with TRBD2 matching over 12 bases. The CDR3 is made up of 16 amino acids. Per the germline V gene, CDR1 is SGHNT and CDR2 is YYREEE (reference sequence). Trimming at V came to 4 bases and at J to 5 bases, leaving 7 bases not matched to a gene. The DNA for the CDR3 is TGTGCCAGCAGCCCGCCTAGCGGGGGGGCCGACAATGAGCAGTTCTTC. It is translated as CASSPPSGGADNEQFF.

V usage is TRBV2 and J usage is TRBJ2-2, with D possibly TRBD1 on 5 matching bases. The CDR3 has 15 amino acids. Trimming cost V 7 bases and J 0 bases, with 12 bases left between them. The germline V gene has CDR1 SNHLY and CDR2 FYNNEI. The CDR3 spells CASNMRQSNTGELFF. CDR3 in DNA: TGTGCCAGCAATATGCGACAGTCGAACACCGGGGAGCTGTTTTTT.

The CDR3 here is CASNPDGRSGNTIYF. The CDR3 nucleotides read TGCGCCAGCAACCCGGACGGCCGCTCTGGAAACACCATATATTTT. This rearrangement joins TRBV5-1 to TRBJ1-3; D not resolved. From germline, CDR1 is SGHRS and CDR2 YFSETQ. The CDR3 loop spans 15 amino acids. Trimming took off 6 bases at V and 0 bases at J, with 13 bases between the two ends.

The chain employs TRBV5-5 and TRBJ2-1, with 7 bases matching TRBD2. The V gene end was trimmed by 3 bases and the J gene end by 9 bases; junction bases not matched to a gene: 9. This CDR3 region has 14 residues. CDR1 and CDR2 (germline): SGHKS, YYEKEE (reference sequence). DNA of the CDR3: TGTGCCAGCAGCTCCTTCTTCGCGGGAGCTGAGCAGTTCTTC. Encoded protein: CASSSFFAGAEQFF. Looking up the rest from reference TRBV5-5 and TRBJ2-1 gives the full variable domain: DAGVTQSPTHLIKTRGQQVTLRCSPISGHKSVSWYQQVLGQGPQFIFQYYEKEERGRGNFPDRFSARQFPNYSSELNVNALLLGDSALYLCASSSFFAGAEQFFGPGTRLTVL.

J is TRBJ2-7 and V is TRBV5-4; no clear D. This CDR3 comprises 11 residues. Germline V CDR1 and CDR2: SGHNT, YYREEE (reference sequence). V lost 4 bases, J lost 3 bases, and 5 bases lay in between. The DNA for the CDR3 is TGTGCCAGCAGCCGGTTCTACGAGCAGTACTTC. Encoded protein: CASSRFYEQYF.

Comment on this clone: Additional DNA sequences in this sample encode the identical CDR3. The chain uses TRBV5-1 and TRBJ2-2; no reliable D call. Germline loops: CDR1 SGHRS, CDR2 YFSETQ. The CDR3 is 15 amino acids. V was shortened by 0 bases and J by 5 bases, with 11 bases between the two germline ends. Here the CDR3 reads CASSLGGRRTGELFF. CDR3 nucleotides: TGCGCCAGCAGCTTGGGCGGCCGAAGGACCGGGGAGCTGTTTTTT.

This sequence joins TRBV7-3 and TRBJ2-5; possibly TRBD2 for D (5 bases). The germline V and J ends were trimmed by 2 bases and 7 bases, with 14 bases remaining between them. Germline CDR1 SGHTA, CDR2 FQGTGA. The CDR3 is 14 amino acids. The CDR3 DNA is TGTGCCAGCAGCTTATTGGTAGTTGGAGGGACCCAGTACTTC. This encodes CASSLLVVGGTQYF.

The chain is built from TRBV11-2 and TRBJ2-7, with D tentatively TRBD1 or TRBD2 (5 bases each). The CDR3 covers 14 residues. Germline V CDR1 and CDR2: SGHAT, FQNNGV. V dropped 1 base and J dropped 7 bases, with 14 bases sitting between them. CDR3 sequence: CASSLALGTGEQYF. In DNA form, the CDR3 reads TGTGCCAGCAGCTTAGCGCTCGGGACGGGAGAGCAGTACTTC.

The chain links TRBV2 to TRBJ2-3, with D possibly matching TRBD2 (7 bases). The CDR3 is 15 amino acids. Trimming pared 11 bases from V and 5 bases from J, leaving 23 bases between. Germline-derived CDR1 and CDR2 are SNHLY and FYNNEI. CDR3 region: CAAAGQRGTVDTQYF. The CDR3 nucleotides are TGTGCCGCAGCAGGACAGCGGGGAACCGTAGATACGCAGTATTTT.

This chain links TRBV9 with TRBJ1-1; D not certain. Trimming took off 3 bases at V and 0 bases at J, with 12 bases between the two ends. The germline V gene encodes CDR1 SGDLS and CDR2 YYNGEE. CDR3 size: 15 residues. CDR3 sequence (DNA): TGTGCCAGCAGCGCCCGAGGAAGCATGAACACTGAAGCTTTCTTT. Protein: CASSARGSMNTEAFF.

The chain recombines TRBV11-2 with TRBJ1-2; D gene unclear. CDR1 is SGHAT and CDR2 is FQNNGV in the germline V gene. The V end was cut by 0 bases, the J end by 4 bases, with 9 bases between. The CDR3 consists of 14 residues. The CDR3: CASSLDLGSYGYTF. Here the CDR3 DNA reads TGTGCCAGCAGCTTAGATCTGGGATCCTATGGCTACACCTTC.

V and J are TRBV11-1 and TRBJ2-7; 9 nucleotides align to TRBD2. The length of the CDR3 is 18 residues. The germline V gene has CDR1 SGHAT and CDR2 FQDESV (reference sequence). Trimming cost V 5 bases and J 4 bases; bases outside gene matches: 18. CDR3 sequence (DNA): TGTGCCAGCAGCCTAGACGGCGGGAGGGGCCTTAAACGGTACGAGCAGTACTTC. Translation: CASSLDGGRGLKRYEQYF. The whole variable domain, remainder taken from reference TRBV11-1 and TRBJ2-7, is EAEVAQSPRYKITEKSQAVAFWCDPISGHATLYWYRQILGQGPELLVQFQDESVVDDSQLPKDRFSAERLKGVDSTLKIQPAELGDSAMYLCASSLDGGRGLKRYEQYFGPGTRLTVT.

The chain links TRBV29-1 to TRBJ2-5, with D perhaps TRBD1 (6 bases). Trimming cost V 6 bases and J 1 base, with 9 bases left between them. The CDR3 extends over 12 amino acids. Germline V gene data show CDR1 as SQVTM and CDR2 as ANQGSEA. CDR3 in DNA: TGCAGCGTAGGACAGCCCCAAGAGACCCAGTACTTC. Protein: CSVGQPQETQYF.

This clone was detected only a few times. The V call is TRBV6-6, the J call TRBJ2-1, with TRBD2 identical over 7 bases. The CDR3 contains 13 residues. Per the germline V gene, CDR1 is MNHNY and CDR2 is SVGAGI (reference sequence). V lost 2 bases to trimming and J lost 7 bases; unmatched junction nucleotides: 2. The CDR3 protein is CASSYVGRNEQFF. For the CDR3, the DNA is TGTGCCAGCAGTTACGTCGGGAGGAATGAGCAGTTCTTC.

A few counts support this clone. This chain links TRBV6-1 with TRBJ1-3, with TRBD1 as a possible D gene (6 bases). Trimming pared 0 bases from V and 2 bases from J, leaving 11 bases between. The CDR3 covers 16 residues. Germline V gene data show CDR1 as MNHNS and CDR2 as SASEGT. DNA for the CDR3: TGTGCCAGCAGTGAAGCGCTATGGACAGCTGGAAACACCATATATTTT. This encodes CASSEALWTAGNTIYF.

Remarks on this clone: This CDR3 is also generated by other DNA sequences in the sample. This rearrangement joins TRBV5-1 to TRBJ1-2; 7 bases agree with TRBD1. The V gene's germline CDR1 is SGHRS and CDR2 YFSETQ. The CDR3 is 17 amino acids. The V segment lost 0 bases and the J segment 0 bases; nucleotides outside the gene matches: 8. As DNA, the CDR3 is TGCGCCAGCAGCTTGGGGAGGACAGGAGGTTCTAACTATGGCTACACCTTC. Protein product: CASSLGRTGGSNYGYTF.